This passage covers 17 T cell receptor beta chains from one sample sequenced in a study of blood T cells in healthy people across ages. Combining a sample-barcoded 5' primer with a J-beta primer mix, a second PCR ran for roughly 7 to 12 cycles. Each CDR3 protein is one row after TCRdb ran MiXCR on the 5' RACE reads. This table holds over 700,000 distinct CDR3 sequences, 20% to 25% found once. The same sample was also used in a study of T cells of mothers and their children.

Source material: blood. The receptors come from a boy aged 10-17 years in good health.

This rearrangement joins TRBV28 to TRBJ2-1, with TRBD2 matching over 8 bases. Germline values: CDR1 MDHEN, CDR2 SYDVKM. This CDR3 comprises 15 residues. Trimming at V came to 6 bases and at J to 2 bases, leaving 6 bases not matched to a gene. CDR3 DNA sequence: TGTGCCAGCAGCGACCGGACTAGCCCCTACAATGAGCAGTTCTTC. It is translated as CASSDRTSPYNEQFF.

The chain joins TRBV7-8 to TRBJ2-1, with TRBD2 as a possible D gene (5 bases). Between the trimmed V and J ends, which lost 1 base and 6 bases, there was a span of 10 bases. The germline gives CDR1 SGHVS, CDR2 FQNEAQ. CDR3 length: 14 amino acids. The CDR3 loop reads CASSLDGGTNEQFF. DNA of the CDR3: TGTGCCAGCAGCTTAGATGGAGGTACCAATGAGCAGTTCTTC. The variable domain in full, with the rest retrieved from reference TRBV7-8 and TRBJ2-1, is GAGVSQSPRYKVAKRGQDVALRCDPISGHVSLFWYQQALGQGPEFLTYFQNEAQLDKSGLPSDRFFAERPEGSVSTLKIQRTQQEDSAVYLCASSLDGGTNEQFFGPGTRLTVL.

This clonotype was counted a few times. The V gene is TRBV16, the J gene TRBJ2-1; 9 positions agree with TRBD2. With 1 base clipped from V and 4 bases from J, the junction kept 5 bases outside the gene matches. CDR3 length: 16 amino acids. From germline, CDR1 is KGHSY and CDR2 FQNENV. The CDR3 nucleotides read TGTGCCAGCAGCCAATTCGGACTAGCGTTATACAATGAGCAGTTCTTC. Its translation: CASSQFGLALYNEQFF.

This clonotype appeared a few times. The gene calls are TRBV3-1 and TRBJ2-1, with TRBD2 matching over 13 bases. Germline V lookup: CDR1 LGHDT, CDR2 YNNKEL (reference sequence). V lost 6 bases and J lost 8; bases outside the gene matches: 7. The CDR3 is 15 residues long. The CDR3 region is CASRRTSGGQHEQFF. The CDR3 region has the DNA TGTGCCAGCAGGCGGACTAGCGGGGGCCAGCATGAGCAGTTCTTC.

This clonotype was recorded a few times. This chain joins TRBV15 and TRBJ2-5; no reliable D call. The CDR3 is 15 residues long. Germline V gene data show CDR1 as LNHNV and CDR2 as YYDKDF (reference sequence). V was trimmed by 3 bases and J by 1 base, leaving 12 bases between them. The CDR3 reads CATSSLTSLQETQYF. The CDR3 DNA is TGTGCCACCAGCAGTTTGACCAGCCTCCAAGAGACCCAGTACTTC.

This clonotype was counted a few times. J is TRBJ2-5 and V is TRBV7-9; 9 bases are shared with TRBD1. Germline CDR1 SEHNR, CDR2 FQNEAQ (reference sequence). Losses at the gene ends were 8 bases for V and 4 bases for J; bases not matched to a gene: 14. The length of the CDR3 is 16 residues. The CDR3: CASGTGTGRLGETQYF. In DNA, the CDR3 is TGTGCCAGCGGTACCGGGACAGGGAGATTGGGAGAGACCCAGTACTTC. Full variable domain (rest looked up from reference TRBV7-9 and TRBJ2-5): DTGVSQNPRHKITKRGQNVTFRCDPISEHNRLYWYRQTLGQGPEFLTYFQNEAQLEKSRLLSDRFSAERPKGSFSTLEIQRTEQGDSAMYLCASGTGTGRLGETQYFGPGTRLLVL.

The chain couples TRBV14 to TRBJ2-1; a weak D match, TRBD1 (6 bases). The germline gives CDR1 SGHDN, CDR2 FVKESK. This CDR3 has 15 residues. V was cut by 3 bases and J by 1 base, with 10 bases left in between. Here the CDR3 DNA reads TGTGCCAGCAGCCAGCAACAGGGTTCCTACAATGAGCAGTTCTTC. This codes for CASSQQQGSYNEQFF. Drawing the rest from reference TRBV14 and TRBJ2-1, the complete variable domain is EAGVTQFPSHSVIEKGQTVTLRCDPISGHDNLYWYRRVMGKEIKFLLHFVKESKQDESGMPNNRFLAERTGGTYSTLKVQPAELEDSGVYFCASSQQQGSYNEQFFGPGTRLTVL.

This clonotype has only a few counts. V and J are TRBV29-1 and TRBJ2-5; D not resolved. Trimming cost V 2 bases and J 4 bases, with 5 bases left between them. The CDR3 is 11 amino acids. Germline V gene sequence: CDR1 SQVTM, CDR2 ANQGSEA. The CDR3 DNA is TGCAGCGTTGAATGGGTAGAGACCCAGTACTTC. Translating it yields CSVEWVETQYF.

Notes on this clonotype: Relative to the germline gene, one junction end is altered; a read error may explain this. The genes are TRBV5-6 and TRBJ2-6, with TRBD1 as a possible D gene (5 bases). This CDR3 contains 17 residues. The germline V gene has CDR1 SGHDT and CDR2 YYEEEE. In DNA, the CDR3 is TGTGCCAGCAGCTTTGTCGGGCCCCTCTCTGGGGCCAACGCCCTGACTTTC. This sequence encodes CASSFVGPLSGANALTF.

This clonotype was seen more than once but under ten times. V and J are TRBV7-2 and TRBJ2-5; TRBD1 agrees at 8 bases. The J call may be in error: the DNA end matches TRBJ2-1 better. Germline V gene lookup returns CDR1 SGHTA and CDR2 FQGNSA. CDR3 length equals 14 residues. CDR3 in DNA: TGTGCCAGCAGCTTATATGGGGACAGGAATCGGCAGTTCTTC. Its protein is CASSLYGDRNRQFF.

This clonotype was observed a few times. The chain is built from TRBV6-5 and TRBJ2-7; D gene uncertain. The CDR3 length is 13 residues. CDR1 is MNHEY and CDR2 is SVGAGI in the germline V gene. V lost 8 bases and J 2 bases, leaving 13 bases between the germline ends. CDR3 protein: CASQETATYEQYF. For the CDR3, the DNA is TGTGCCAGCCAGGAGACCGCCACCTACGAGCAGTACTTC.

This clonotype was counted only a few times. V usage is TRBV3-1 and J usage is TRBJ2-2; 7 bases match TRBD1. This CDR3 spans 14 amino acids. CDR1 is LGHDT and CDR2 is YNNKEL in the germline V gene (reference sequence). After removal of 8 bases from V and 3 bases from J, the junction contained 6 bases not matched to a gene. The CDR3 loop is CASGRGTDTGELFF. DNA of the CDR3: TGTGCCAGCGGAAGGGGGACAGACACCGGGGAGCTGTTTTTT.

V is TRBV12-3 or TRBV12-4 and J is TRBJ2-4, with a tentative D call TRBD1 (6 bases). Trimming removed 11 bases from V and 8 bases from J, with 19 bases in between. CDR3 length equals 13 residues. CDR3 bases: TGTGCCTGCCGGGACATCGACCCCCACATTCAGTACTTC. Its protein is CACRDIDPHIQYF.

This clonotype was seen only a few times. V and J are TRBV20-1 and TRBJ2-1; D perhaps matches TRBD1 (6 bases). V gave up 6 bases and J gave up 6 bases, with 12 bases separating them. The CDR3 sequence is 12 residues long. Germline CDR1 is DFQATT and CDR2 is SNEGSKA (reference sequence). The CDR3 here is CSAQPQGNEQFF. The CDR3 region has the DNA TGCAGTGCCCAACCACAGGGCAATGAGCAGTTCTTC.

This clonotype occurred a few times. V gene TRBV20-1 combines with J gene TRBJ2-1, with D hard to call. Trimming took 6 bases from V and 9 from J, leaving 15 bases between them. In germline, CDR1 is DFQATT, CDR2 SNEGSKA (reference sequence). The CDR3 covers 12 residues. The CDR3 sequence: CSATAPSGEQFF. The CDR3, as DNA: TGCAGTGCAACTGCACCGTCCGGTGAGCAGTTCTTC.

This clonotype has more than one count but fewer than ten. J is TRBJ2-7 and V is TRBV6-2 or TRBV6-3, with D unresolved. The ends were cut back, 3 bases at V and 5 bases at J, with 8 bases in the middle. This CDR3 contains 12 residues. Germline CDR1 and CDR2: MNHEY and SVGEGT. CDR3 amino acids: CASSYLGDEQYF. The CDR3 nucleotides read TGTGCCAGCAGTTATCTTGGGGACGAGCAGTACTTC.

This clonotype occurred many times. The CDR3 DNA sequence: TGTGCCAGCAGCCAAGGGATCGGGCCATTCTCCTACGAGCAGTACTTC. It specifies CASSQGIGPFSYEQYF. The chain recombines TRBV3-1 with TRBJ2-7; D gene ambiguous. Germline CDR1 reads LGHDT; CDR2 reads YNNKEL (reference sequence). V was shortened by 1 base and J by 0 bases, with 13 bases between the two germline ends. The CDR3 extends over 16 amino acids.